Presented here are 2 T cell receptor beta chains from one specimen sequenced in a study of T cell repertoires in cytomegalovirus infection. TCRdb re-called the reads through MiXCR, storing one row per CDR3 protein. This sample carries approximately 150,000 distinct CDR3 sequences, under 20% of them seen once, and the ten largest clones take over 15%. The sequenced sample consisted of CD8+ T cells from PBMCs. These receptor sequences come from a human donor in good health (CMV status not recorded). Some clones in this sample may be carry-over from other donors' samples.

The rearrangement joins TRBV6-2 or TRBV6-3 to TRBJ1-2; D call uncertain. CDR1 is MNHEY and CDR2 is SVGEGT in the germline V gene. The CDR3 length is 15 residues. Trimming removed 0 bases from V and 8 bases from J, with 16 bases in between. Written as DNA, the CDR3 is TGTGCCAGCAGTTACTCGTCCGACCGCTATTGGGGCTACACCTTC. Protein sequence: CASSYSSDRYWGYTF.

This CDR3 reads CSVEVETYEQYF. The CDR3 coding sequence is TGCAGCGTTGAAGTGGAGACCTACGAGCAGTACTTC. V is TRBV29-1 and J is TRBJ2-7; D is undetermined. The CDR3 covers 12 residues. Germline V gene lookup returns CDR1 SQVTM and CDR2 ANQGSEA. V lost 1 base, J lost 2 bases, and 6 bases lay in between.